Below are 11 T cell receptor beta chains sequenced from a single sample in a study of technical replicates of blood from a few donors. Sequenced by immunoSEQ multiplex PCR; TCRdb stores in-frame clones only, minus some. The data show under 85,000 clones, around 97% seen once. The sample consisted of T cells isolated from PBMCs. These receptor sequences come from a human donor in good health.

J is TRBJ2-5 and V is TRBV27; 7 bases are shared with TRBD1. This CDR3 region has 13 residues. Per germline, CDR1 MNHEY and CDR2 SMNVEV (reference sequence). The V gene end was trimmed by 6 bases and the J gene end by 3 bases; junction bases not matched to a gene: 4. The CDR3, as DNA: TGTGCCAGCAGAGAAACAGGGGAAGAGACCCAGTACTTC. Its translation: CASRETGEETQYF.

This clone was counted once. V usage is TRBV7-8 and J usage is TRBJ1-1; the D is unclear. Germline CDR1 reads SGHVS; CDR2 reads FQNEAQ. This CDR3 comprises 13 residues. V dropped 5 bases and J dropped 1 base, with 8 bases sitting between them. CDR3 sequence reads: CASSLERNTEAFF. The CDR3 DNA reads as TGTGCCAGCAGCCTCGAGAGGAACACTGAAGCTTTCTTT.

The rearrangement uses TRBV9 and TRBJ1-4; 7 bases are a match to TRBD1. The CDR3 spans 13 residues. J lost 7 bases, V lost 4 bases, and 4 bases had no gene match. Germline CDR1 is SGDLS and CDR2 is YYNGEE. The CDR3 here is CASSFQGGEKLFF. The CDR3 DNA is TGTGCCAGCAGCTTTCAGGGGGGTGAAAAACTGTTTTTT.

The chain recombines TRBV4-1 with TRBJ2-1, with 7 bases that match TRBD1. Germline lookup yields CDR1 MGHRA and CDR2 YSYEKL. This CDR3 region has 15 residues. With 1 base clipped from V and 6 bases from J, the junction kept 6 bases outside the gene matches. This CDR3 reads CASSQVIGGGNEQFF. CDR3 nucleotide sequence: TGCGCCAGCAGCCAAGTCATAGGGGGCGGCAATGAGCAGTTCTTC.

This chain connects TRBV29-1 to TRBJ2-7, with TRBD1 matching 9 bases. The germline V gene encodes CDR1 SQVTM and CDR2 ANQGSEA. This CDR3 contains 13 residues. V trimming: 6 bases; J trimming: 1 base; junction bases outside the gene matches: 4. CDR3 protein: CSVRTGESYEQYF. CDR3 sequence (DNA): TGCAGCGTCCGGACAGGGGAGTCCTACGAGCAGTACTTC.

This chain joins TRBV30 and TRBJ1-6, with 12 bases aligning to TRBD1. V was pared by 3 bases and J by 0 bases, with 6 bases of the junction left unmatched. The CDR3 runs to 18 residues. Per germline, CDR1 GTSNPN and CDR2 SVGIG (reference sequence). The CDR3 DNA is TGTGCCTGGAGCTCAGGGACAGGGGGCAGCTCCTATAATTCACCCCTCCACTTT. Amino acid sequence: CAWSSGTGGSSYNSPLHF.

J is TRBJ1-2 and V is TRBV5-1; TRBD1 aligns across 10 bases. V dropped 0 bases and J dropped 6; count of bases not matched to a gene: 5. Germline CDR1 SGHRS, CDR2 YFSETQ. This CDR3 has 15 amino acids. The CDR3 sequence is CASSLAGTGAHGYTF. The CDR3 DNA follows: TGCGCCAGCAGCTTGGCCGGGACAGGGGCCCATGGCTACACCTTC.

Concerning this clone: The conserved phenylalanine or tryptophan is not found at the CDR3 terminus, so this likely reflects a read error. V is TRBV2 and J is TRBJ1-6; 10 bases map to TRBD1. The CDR3 is 15 amino acids. Germline V CDR1 and CDR2: SNHLY, FYNNEI. The V segment lost 6 bases and the J segment 14 bases; nucleotides outside the gene matches: 13. DNA of the CDR3: TGTGCCAGCAGAACCACGGGACAGGGGACCCAATCCCTCCACCTT. This encodes CASRTTGQGTQSLHL.

As regards this clone: The identical CDR3 is also encoded by other nucleotide sequences in the sample. The CDR3 sequence is CATLGQGHSPLHF. In nucleotides, the CDR3 is TGTGCCACCCTAGGACAGGGGCATTCACCCCTCCACTTT. J is TRBJ1-6 and V is TRBV6-1; 9 bases align to TRBD1. CDR1 is MNHNS, CDR2 SASEGT, per germline. Trimming cost V 10 bases and J 8 bases; bases outside gene matches: 6. There are 13 residues in the CDR3.

The chain is built from TRBV4-1 and TRBJ2-4; 7 nucleotides line up with TRBD2. This CDR3 is 14 amino acids long. The germline CDR1 and CDR2 sequences are MGHRA and YSYEKL. With V trimmed by 0 bases and J by 9 bases, 5 bases remained unmatched. CDR3 nucleotides: TGCGCCAGCAGCCAAGAGAAATTAGCGGGCATTCAGTACTTC. Residues: CASSQEKLAGIQYF.

Here the CDR3 reads CASLFGNTEAFF. In DNA form, the CDR3 reads TGTGCCAGCCTATTTGGTAACACTGAAGCTTTCTTT. The V gene is TRBV7-9, the J gene TRBJ1-1, with D unresolved. Germline assignment: CDR1 SEHNR and CDR2 FQNEAQ (reference sequence). Deletions cut 8 bases from V and 2 bases from J, with 9 bases between. The CDR3 spans 12 residues.